These 27 T cell receptor beta chains came from one sample sequenced in a study of T cell responses to AZD1222 COVID-19 vaccine. This table comes from immunoSEQ multiplex PCR, and its TCRdb copy is limited to in-frame clones, with some not included. The profile covers 150,000 to 200,000 clones, with approximately 95% appearing a single time and roughly 1% taken by the ten largest. The input for sequencing was peripheral blood, taken 28 days after the second dose of the MenACWY control vaccine. Source of these receptors: an adult who received the MenACWY meningococcal vaccine as a control.

The chain is built from TRBV7-2 and TRBJ2-3; 14 nucleotides match TRBD2. The junction had 6 bases not matched to a gene; V was cut back by 6 bases and J by 1 base. The germline CDR1 and CDR2 sequences are SGHTA and FQGNSA. This CDR3 region has 17 residues. This CDR3 is CASRSPGLAGGTDTQYF. The DNA of the CDR3 is TGTGCCAGCAGGTCACCGGGACTAGCGGGGGGCACAGATACGCAGTATTTT.

The J gene is TRBJ1-5, the V gene TRBV19; D unresolved. Germline CDR1 and CDR2: LNHDA and SQIVND (reference sequence). This CDR3 spans 14 amino acids. The V and J ends lost 7 bases and 2 bases respectively, with 12 bases between them. CDR3 amino acids: CASKEGLGNQPQHF. The CDR3 coding sequence is TGTGCCAGTAAAGAGGGATTGGGCAATCAGCCCCAGCATTTT.

This clone appeared once. This chain uses TRBV2 with TRBJ1-2, with 11 bases identical to TRBD1. CDR3 length: 13 residues. Germline V gives CDR1 SNHLY, CDR2 FYNNEI. The V gene end was trimmed by 8 bases and the J gene end by 8 bases; junction bases not matched to a gene: 7. CDR3 DNA: TGTGCCAGCCGGGAGGACAGGGGGCGAGGCTACACCTTC. It yields the protein CASREDRGRGYTF.

The chain joins TRBV6-6 to TRBJ2-3, with TRBD1 as a possible D gene (5 bases). With 1 base removed from V and 4 bases from J, the gap between germline ends came to 6 bases. The germline gives CDR1 MNHNY, CDR2 SVGAGI (reference sequence). The CDR3 contains 13 residues. The CDR3 sequence: CASSYLGPDTQYF. The CDR3 DNA reads TGTGCCAGCAGTTACTTGGGGCCAGATACGCAGTATTTT.

The chain employs TRBV7-8 and TRBJ2-7; D possibly corresponds to TRBD1 (7 bases). Germline V CDR1 and CDR2: SGHVS, FQNEAQ. The CDR3 runs 14 residues. Trimming stripped 1 base from V and 3 bases from J, with 10 bases between. DNA for the CDR3: TGTGCCAGCAGCTTAGGACAGGGAGGCTACGAGCAGTACTTC. This codes for CASSLGQGGYEQYF.

The V and J genes are TRBV5-1 and TRBJ1-1; D uncertain. V was pared by 1 base and J by 1 base, with 11 bases between. CDR3 length: 15 residues. Germline CDR1 reads SGHRS; CDR2 reads YFSETQ. In DNA form, the CDR3 reads TGCGCCAGCAGCTTGACACTGGGCCCGAACACTGAAGCTTTCTTT. Amino acids: CASSLTLGPNTEAFF.

The chain has TRBV2 and TRBJ1-2; D is possibly TRBD1 (5 bases). This CDR3 is built from 17 residues. Trimming cost V 7 bases and J 5 bases, with 26 bases left between them. The germline gives CDR1 SNHLY, CDR2 FYNNEI. The CDR3 sequence is CASNDGARAGYGYGYTF. In DNA form, the CDR3 reads TGTGCCAGCAACGACGGGGCCAGGGCGGGGTACGGGTATGGCTACACCTTC.

V gene TRBV4-1 combines with J gene TRBJ1-1; 7 bases match TRBD1. From germline, CDR1 is MGHRA and CDR2 YSYEKL. This CDR3 is built from 14 residues. The trim removed 2 bases at V and 5 bases at J, leaving 5 bases unmatched. The CDR3 protein is CASSQRQGGTEAFF. For the CDR3, the DNA is TGCGCCAGCAGCCAACGACAGGGAGGGACTGAAGCTTTCTTT.

This clone has a single count. The CDR3 nucleotides are TGTGCCAGCAGCTGGGGGGCCTTCTCTGGAAACACCATATATTTT. It yields the protein CASSWGAFSGNTIYF. The chain links TRBV5-6 to TRBJ1-3, with D possibly matching TRBD1 (6 bases). Trimming removed 3 bases from V and 0 bases from J, with 10 bases in between. The CDR3 has 15 residues. CDR1 is SGHDT, CDR2 YYEEEE, per germline.

The chain couples TRBV29-1 to TRBJ1-1; 9 bases line up with TRBD1. The germline CDR1 and CDR2 sequences are SQVTM and ANQGSEA. J lost 10 bases, V lost 1 base, and 10 bases had no gene match. This CDR3 contains 14 residues. The CDR3 sequence: CSVEGSLTGGPAFF. CDR3 nucleotides: TGCAGCGTTGAAGGGTCTCTGACAGGGGGTCCAGCTTTCTTT.

This chain connects TRBV19 to TRBJ2-2; either TRBD1 or TRBD2 may fit D (5 bases each). Germline V gene data show CDR1 as LNHDA and CDR2 as SQIVND (reference sequence). The CDR3 is 14 amino acids. V lost 4 bases and J 3 bases, leaving 9 bases between the germline ends. CDR3 nucleotide sequence: TGTGCCAGTAGTAGAGAGGGACACACCGGGGAGCTGTTTTTT. This codes for CASSREGHTGELFF.

This chain uses TRBV5-1 with TRBJ1-1, with D possibly being TRBD1 (6 bases). Germline V gene data show CDR1 as SGHRS and CDR2 as YFSETQ. V lost 6 bases and J 4 bases, leaving 16 bases between the germline ends. The CDR3 loop spans 14 amino acids. As DNA, the CDR3 is TGCGCCAGCACCCCGACAGGTGAGGCCACTGAAGCTTTCTTT. This encodes CASTPTGEATEAFF.

Details on this clone: One end of the junction does not line up with germline, which may come from a read error. This chain uses TRBV14 with TRBJ2-3; the match to TRBD1 covers 7 bases. Looked up from germline, CDR1 is SGHDN and CDR2 is FVKESK. CDR3 length equals 15 residues. CDR3 protein: CASGQTGRAADTQYF. The CDR3 coding sequence is TGTGCCAGCGGCCAGACAGGGCGTGCAGCAGATACGCAGTATTTT.

V is TRBV4-2 and J is TRBJ2-1; tentative D call: TRBD2 (5 bases). The germline V and J ends were trimmed by 0 bases and 0 bases, with 6 bases remaining between them. This CDR3 has 15 residues. Germline lookup yields CDR1 LGHNA and CDR2 YNFKEQ. The CDR3 sequence is CASSQERASYNEQFF. The CDR3 DNA reads as TGTGCCAGCAGCCAAGAGAGGGCCTCCTACAATGAGCAGTTCTTC.

The rearrangement links TRBV9 to TRBJ2-7; D unclear. The CDR3 totals 14 residues. V gave up 0 bases and J gave up 3 bases, with 10 bases separating them. Per the germline V gene, CDR1 is SGDLS and CDR2 is YYNGEE. CDR3 sequence: CASSVGPSNYEQYF. The CDR3 region has the DNA TGTGCCAGCAGCGTAGGACCGTCGAACTACGAGCAGTACTTC.

This rearrangement joins TRBV7-8 to TRBJ1-5, with D unclear. The CDR3 consists of 12 residues. Germline lookup yields CDR1 SGHVS and CDR2 FQNEAQ. Trimming shortened V by 4 bases and J by 10 bases, and 11 bases separated the two germline ends. The CDR3 bases are TGTGCCAGCAGCTCGGTATTACAACCCCAGCATTTT. It translates to CASSSVLQPQHF.

The V call is TRBV29-1, the J call TRBJ2-5, with D perhaps matching TRBD1 (6 bases). CDR1 is SQVTM and CDR2 is ANQGSEA in the germline V gene. The V end lost 4 bases, the J end lost 1 base, and 13 bases lay between the germline ends. This CDR3 comprises 14 residues. CDR3 loop: CSVGDGGRQETQYF. CDR3 nucleotides: TGCAGCGTTGGGGATGGGGGCCGCCAAGAGACCCAGTACTTC.

The chain has TRBV10-3 and TRBJ2-1; 11 bases map to TRBD2. Trimming at V came to 11 bases and at J to 9 bases, leaving 24 bases not matched to a gene. The germline V gene has CDR1 ENHRY and CDR2 SYGVKD. The CDR3 covers 18 residues. CDR3 in amino acids: CAASIVPPASGGQGEQFF. The DNA for the CDR3 is TGTGCCGCTTCCATCGTCCCCCCGGCTAGCGGGGGGCAAGGTGAGCAGTTCTTC.

This rearrangement joins TRBV3-1 (or the pseudogene TRBV3-2) to TRBJ2-5, with D uncertain. V lost 3 bases and J lost 6, with 8 bases in between. Germline CDR1 and CDR2: LGHDT and YNNKEL (reference sequence). This CDR3 comprises 12 residues. The CDR3 DNA reads TGTGCCAGCAGCCAGGTAGTCCAGACCCAGTACTTC. Translating gives CASSQVVQTQYF.

This chain uses TRBV5-4 with TRBJ1-1; 8 bases align to TRBD1. The germline V gene has CDR1 SGHNT and CDR2 YYREEE (reference sequence). After removal of 10 bases from V and 7 bases from J, the junction contained 12 bases not matched to a gene. The CDR3 has 13 amino acids. CDR3 amino acids: CAGATQGAVEAFF. CDR3 DNA sequence: TGTGCCGGGGCTACTCAGGGGGCAGTTGAAGCTTTCTTT.

V and J are TRBV5-6 and TRBJ2-7; D is unresolved. From germline, CDR1 is SGHDT and CDR2 YYEEEE. Trimming cost V 0 bases and J 3 bases, with 4 bases left between them. The CDR3 extends over 12 amino acids. The CDR3 spells CASSLADYEQYF. In nucleotides, the CDR3 is TGTGCCAGCAGCTTGGCAGACTACGAGCAGTACTTC.

This chain uses TRBV7-2 with TRBJ1-1; no reliable D call. The V end lost 1 base, the J end lost 9 bases, and 12 bases lay between the germline ends. Germline values: CDR1 SGHTA, CDR2 FQGNSA. This CDR3 comprises 13 residues. This chain's CDR3 is CASSLETRNKAFF. The DNA of the CDR3 is TGTGCCAGCAGCTTAGAGACAAGGAATAAAGCTTTCTTT.

The rearrangement links TRBV7-2 to TRBJ2-7, with D perhaps TRBD2 (6 bases). Germline V gene sequence: CDR1 SGHTA, CDR2 FQGNSA. Trimming stripped 0 bases from V and 4 bases from J, with 7 bases between. The CDR3 is 13 amino acids. This CDR3 is CASSLAEGYEQYF. The CDR3, as DNA: TGTGCCAGCAGCTTAGCGGAGGGTTACGAGCAGTACTTC.

This sequence joins TRBV7-6 and TRBJ1-6; TRBD1 aligns across 8 bases. The germline CDR1 and CDR2 sequences are SGHVS and FNYEAQ. The J segment lost 7 bases and the V segment lost 3 bases, leaving 5 bases of the junction unmatched. The CDR3 is 15 amino acids. The CDR3 is CASSFGQGGNSPLHF. The DNA of the CDR3 is TGTGCCAGCAGCTTCGGACAGGGAGGAAATTCACCCCTCCACTTT.

This rearrangement joins TRBV6-5 to TRBJ1-2, with D maybe TRBD1 (5 bases). The germline CDR1 and CDR2 sequences are MNHEY and SVGAGI. This CDR3 comprises 13 residues. Trimming left V 9 bases short and J 3 bases short, with 14 bases between. The CDR3 DNA sequence: TGTGCCAGTAGGCAGGGAAGGTACTATGGCTACACCTTC. This encodes CASRQGRYYGYTF.

This chain links TRBV19 with TRBJ1-2; no firm D call. The CDR3 runs 17 residues. The ends were cut back, 5 bases at V and 2 bases at J, with 21 bases in the middle. Germline-derived CDR1 and CDR2 are LNHDA and SQIVND (reference sequence). CDR3 residues: CASSLNRARTVNYGYTF. CDR3 DNA: TGTGCCAGTAGTCTCAACCGCGCCCGAACTGTAAACTATGGCTACACCTTC. Together with reference TRBV19 and TRBJ1-2, the CDR3 gives the full variable domain: DGGITQSPKYLFRKEGQNVTLSCEQNLNHDAMYWYRQDPGQGLRLIYYSQIVNDFQKGDIAEGYSVSREKKESFPLTVTSAQKNPTAFYLCASSLNRARTVNYGYTFGSGTRLTVV.

V usage is TRBV6-2 or TRBV6-3 and J usage is TRBJ2-2; D is ambiguous. CDR1 MNHEY and CDR2 SVGEGT come from the germline V gene. V was trimmed by 4 bases and J by 4 bases, leaving 10 bases between them. The CDR3 loop spans 14 amino acids. For the CDR3, the DNA is TGTGCCAGCAGTTCTGATGCATCCACCGGGGAGCTGTTTTTT. Translated: CASSSDASTGELFF.